These T cell receptor beta chains were read from a single sample in a study of shared T cell receptors in the human thymus. Only in-frame clones appear in the TCRdb table, and some are missing; sequencing was by immunoSEQ multiplex PCR. The sample carries hundreds of thousands of clones, around 87% recorded once. This same sample was also taken into another study, of human thymus T cells.

Sequencing used thymocytes. These receptors were obtained from a boy younger than two with a congenital heart defect. Each CDR3 is given with its conserved first and last residue. A D gene is named only where the DNA matches it firmly. Not every row has a clone size; where given, it reads once, few, many or a size class.

>TRBV7-2|TRBJ2-7|TRBD2|-
TGTGCCAGCAGCTTACGGGTAGCGGGTTACGAGCAGTACTTC
CASSLRVAGYEQYF
>TRBV4-3|TRBJ1-2|-|-
TGCGCCAGCAGCCTCTACAGGGCCGGCTACACCTTC
CASSLYRAGYTF
>TRBV10-2|TRBJ2-1|TRBD2|-
TGCGCCAGCAGTGCGGGACTAGCAAACAATGAGCAGTTCTTC
CASSAGLANNEQFF
>TRBV7-8|TRBJ1-2|TRBD1|-
TGTGCCAGCAGCTTGAAGATGAGGGGACAGAGAAACTATGGCTACACCTTC
CASSLKMRGQRNYGYTF
>TRBV4-3|TRBJ2-7|-|-
TGCGCCAGCAGCCAAGAGCAGGGGACATCCTACGAGCAGTACTTC
CASSQEQGTSYEQYF
>TRBV29-1|TRBJ2-7|TRBD1|-
TGCAGCGTAGGGGACAGGGGATACGAGCAGTACTTC
CSVGDRGYEQYF
>TRBV5-4|TRBJ1-2|TRBD1|-
TGTGCCAGCAGCTCTCCGGGACAGGCCGGCACTAACTATGGCTACACCTTC
CASSSPGQAGTNYGYTF
>TRBV12-5|TRBJ2-2|-|-
TGTGCTAGTGGTTTGGTACCAAGCGCCGGGGAGCTGTTTTTT
CASGLVPSAGELFF
>TRBV6-6|TRBJ2-5|TRBD2|-
TGTGCCAGCAGTTACTCGATGGGGCGGGGGGGCGAGACCCAGTACTTC
CASSYSMGRGGETQYF
>TRBV4-3|TRBJ2-7|-|once
TGCGCCAGCAGCCCGATACGGACAGCCGCTGGGGACGAGCAGTACTTC
CASSPIRTAAGDEQYF
>TRBV4-3|TRBJ2-7|-|once
TGCGCCAGCAGCCAAGATTACGAGGGCCCCTCCTACGAGCAGTACTTC
CASSQDYEGPSYEQYF
>TRBV19|TRBJ1-3|-|few
TGTGCCAGTAGTGCCCCGGGGGGGTATGGAAACACCATATATTTT
CASSAPGGYGNTIYF
>TRBV4-1|TRBJ1-2|-|once
TGCGCCAGCAGCCAGGACAGTAACTATGGCTACACCTTC
CASSQDSNYGYTF
>TRBV6-5|TRBJ1-3|-|-
TGTGCCAGCAGTTTACAATGGCACCTCTCTGGAAACACCATATATTTT
CASSLQWHLSGNTIYF
>TRBV29-1|TRBJ1-2|-|once
TGCAGCGTTGACAGGGGATATGGCTACACCTTC
CSVDRGYGYTF
>TRBV4-3|TRBJ2-1|TRBD2|-
TGCGCCAGCAGCCAAGGCACAGCGGGGGGCCACAATGAGCAGTTCTTC
CASSQGTAGGHNEQFF
>TRBV28|TRBJ1-4|-|-
TGTGCCAGCAGTTTTCCGTCTTATAATGAAAAACTGTTTTTT
CASSFPSYNEKLFF
>TRBV6-5|TRBJ2-1|-|-
TGTGCCAGCAGATCCCTCGCCCGGTTCTACAATGAGCAGTTCTTC
CASRSLARFYNEQFF
>TRBV7-2|TRBJ2-7|TRBD1|-
TGTGCCAGCAGCCGATTCTCACAGGGGGCCTACGAGCAGTACTTC
CASSRFSQGAYEQYF
>TRBV29-1|TRBJ1-1|TRBD1|-
TGCAGCGTTGAAATAAGTACGGGACAGCTGAACACTGAAGCTTTCTTT
CSVEISTGQLNTEAFF
>TRBV27|TRBJ2-1|-|-
TGTGCCACCCAGAGCGACCCCCATTACAATGAGCAGTTCTTC
CATQSDPHYNEQFF
>TRBV27|TRBJ1-1|TRBD1|-
TGTGCCAGCCGGGACAGGGCGAACACTGAAGCTTTCTTT
CASRDRANTEAFF
>TRBV28|TRBJ2-3|TRBD2|-
TGTGCCAGCAGTCGAAGACTAGCGGGAGGCACAGATACGCAGTATTTT
CASSRRLAGGTDTQYF
>TRBV30|TRBJ2-3|-|once
TGTGCCTGGAGTGTACTAGGGGGACCGTCCACAGATACGCAGTATTTT
CAWSVLGGPSTDTQYF
>TRBV15|TRBJ2-3|TRBD2|-
TGTGCCACCAGCACGCCGGGACTAGCGAGGGCGCAGTATTTT
CATSTPGLARAQYF
>TRBV12-5|TRBJ2-2|TRBD2|few
TGTGCTAGTGGTCGCGGGGGGGACACCGGGGAGCTGTTTTTT
CASGRGGDTGELFF
>TRBV27|TRBJ1-2|-|-
TGTGCCAGCAGTTTATTGGAGGGCTATGGCTACACCTTC
CASSLLEGYGYTF
>TRBV25-1|TRBJ1-5|-|once
TGTGCCAGCAGTGACAGGTCTTCGGCTGATAGCAATCAGCCCCAGCATTTT
CASSDRSSADSNQPQHF
>TRBV4-3|TRBJ2-1|TRBD2|-
TGCGCCAGCAGCCAAGGCCCCCGGACTAGCGGGATTCATGAGCAGTTCTTC
CASSQGPRTSGIHEQFF
>TRBV27|TRBJ1-4|TRBD1|-
TGTGCCAGCAGACCCTACTCCGGGACAGGGACTGAAAAACTGTTTTTT
CASRPYSGTGTEKLFF
>TRBV6-5|TRBJ1-3|-|-
TGTGCCAGCACCCCACAGGGTAGGGGAAACACCATATATTTT
CASTPQGRGNTIYF
>TRBV6-5|TRBJ2-3|-|-
TGTGCCAGCAGATCCCTTAGCACAGATACGCAGTATTTT
CASRSLSTDTQYF
>TRBV9|TRBJ2-6|-|-
TGTGCCAGCAGCCCTCAGGGGTATTACGGGGCCAACGTCCTGACTTTC
CASSPQGYYGANVLTF
>TRBV28|TRBJ2-5|-|once
TGTGCCAGCAGTTTAATCTTTTCTCCCCTCCAAGAGACCCAGTACTTC
CASSLIFSPLQETQYF
>TRBV28|TRBJ2-7|-|-
TGTGCCAGCAGTACACAGGGCCGGTGGGAGCAGTACTTC
CASSTQGRWEQYF
>TRBV6-6|TRBJ1-5|TRBD1|few
TGTGCCAGCAGAACGACAGGGGTTGGCAATCAGCCCCAGCATTTT
CASRTTGVGNQPQHF
>TRBV5-6|TRBJ1-4|TRBD1|-
TGTGCCAGCAGCTCACAGGGGGAGGCGATGAGTGAAAAACTGTTTTTT
CASSSQGEAMSEKLFF
>TRBV4-1|TRBJ2-1|-|-
TGCGCCAGCAGCCAACCCACAGGTCGCAATGAGCAGTTCTTC
CASSQPTGRNEQFF